The clone carrying this TCR beta chain is classed as large. In the source study's methods: By means of reference gene primer amplification, nucleated cell counts were estimated. The table came from immunoSEQ multiplex PCR; TCRdb's copy has only in-frame clones and leaves some out. V and J calls and clone size are copied from that table; D and trimming were computed from the DNA. Here the sample spans 140,000 or so clones, more than 75% being singletons. The sample belongs to a study of blood T cell repertoires in COVID-19. Study overall: The United States, Italy and Spain were the sources of the acute and convalescent COVID-19 samples. Sample material is recorded as cDNA or gDNA derived from T cells, B-cell-depleted T cells, or PBMCs.

The germline CDR1 and CDR2 sequences are LNHDA and SQIVND (reference sequence). V was clipped by 5 bases and J by 5 bases, with 13 bases between them. This CDR3 comprises 13 residues. This sequence was found in a man between 60 and 70 years old with acute or convalescent COVID-19. V usage is TRBV19 and J usage is TRBJ2-7, with D possibly TRBD2 on 6 matching bases. What was sequenced was peripheral blood. CDR3 sequence: CASSAGGTHEQYF. The CDR3 DNA follows: TGTGCCAGTAGTGCAGGAGGGACGCACGAGCAGTACTTC.